This TCR beta chain was sequenced for a study of T cell responses to AZD1222 COVID-19 vaccine. Produced via immunoSEQ multiplex PCR; TCRdb's table is partial and in-frame only. The sample lists 150,000 to 200,000 clones; around 89% were seen once. Study findings and constraints: Variant regions that are unmutated are reportedly the target of nearly half of spike-specific TCRs. An increase in Spike-specific TCR breadth and depth was observed after two AZD1222 doses. Spike was spanned by vaccine-associated CD4 TCRs, which were dominant at 160-218 and 743-854.

Worth noting for this clone: What it recognizes is unknown.

Here the sequenced sample was peripheral blood, taken on day 0 of AZD1222 vaccination. The sequence was obtained from an adult in good health.

The CDR3 DNA sequence: TGTGCCAGCAGCCGGAACCAGGGATTAGGGGGCACCGGGGAGCTGTTTTTT. This translates into CASSRNQGLGGTGELFF. V gene TRBV3-1 (or the pseudogene TRBV3-2) combines with J gene TRBJ2-2; D is perhaps TRBD1 (6 bases). Germline lookup yields CDR1 LGHDT and CDR2 YNNKEL (reference sequence). The CDR3 is made up of 17 amino acids. Trimming pared 4 bases from V and 4 bases from J, leaving 19 bases between.